The present T cell receptor (beta chain) was sequenced within a study of T cells in tuberculosis. Germline V gene lookup returns CDR1 KGHSH and CDR2 LQKENI. CDR3 length equals 15 residues. The V gene end was trimmed by 0 bases and the J gene end by 4 bases; junction bases not matched to a gene: 2. TCRdb keeps only in-frame clones here, not all; method: immunoSEQ multiplex PCR. The profile covers about 88,000 clones, with approximately 91% appearing a single time and approximately 1.9% taken by the ten largest. After thawing and overnight rest, PBMC were stained with GMM-loaded CD1B tetramer, viability dye and anti-CD3 for sorting. The lipid loaded on the CD1B tetramers was C32 glucose monomycolate from Rhodococcus equi.

The chain employs TRBV18 and TRBJ2-2; 7 nucleotides match TRBD1. The TCR originated in an adult woman with latent tuberculosis. Sequencing used CD1b-GMM tetramer-negative cells sorted from PBMCs. CDR3 in amino acids: CASSPPQGRTGELFF. The CDR3 DNA sequence: TGTGCCAGCTCACCACCACAGGGGCGCACCGGGGAGCTGTTTTTT.